Listed below are T cell receptor beta chains from one sample, sequenced in a study of blood T cell repertoires in COVID-19. Clones were sequenced by immunoSEQ multiplex PCR, and TCRdb holds only the in-frame ones, with some missing. The table lists approximately 69,000 clones, 75% to 80% of them singletons, with approximately 45% in the top ten. Source material: peripheral blood. These receptors were taken from a human donor in a cohort sampled during active COVID-19. The CDR3 runs from the conserved cysteine through the conserved F or W. Each record gives: clone size, CDR3 length, D gene, J gene, V gene, CDR3 protein, CDR3 DNA. The D gene is left open where the match is weak. Only part of the rows carry a size: once, few, many, or a class if the clone is expanded.

.	18	.	TRBJ2-5	TRBV1	CTSSQALPGQGKTETQYF	TGCACCAGCAGCCAAGCCCTCCCAGGACAGGGGAAGACGGAGACCCAGTACTTC
once	13	.	TRBJ2-7	TRBV19	CASSEQPSYEQYF	TGTGCCAGTAGCGAACAGCCGTCCTACGAGCAGTACTTC
.	14	TRBD2	TRBJ2-7	TRBV6-4	CASSGLAGGGEQYF	TGTGCCAGCAGTGGACTAGCGGGCGGTGGCGAGCAGTACTTC
.	15	TRBD2	TRBJ2-3	TRBV11-2	CASRRWGGSTDTQYF	TGTGCCAGCAGGAGATGGGGGGGGAGCACAGATACGCAGTATTTT
.	14	TRBD1	TRBJ1-4	TRBV7-8	CASIGQGSGEKLFF	TGTGCCAGTATAGGACAGGGGAGTGGTGAAAAACTGTTTTTT
once	19	.	TRBJ1-1	TRBV12-5	CASGLVHGRGPAVNTEAFF	TGTGCTAGTGGTTTGGTACACGGGCGGGGGCCGGCTGTGAACACTGAAGCTTTCTTT
few	15	TRBD1	TRBJ1-4	TRBV4-1	CASSQAGTANEKLFF	TGCGCCAGCAGCCAAGCCGGGACAGCTAATGAAAAACTGTTTTTT
.	14	TRBD1	TRBJ1-2	TRBV6-1	CASSERWTGYGYTF	TGTGCCAGCAGTGAACGGTGGACAGGCTATGGCTACACCTTC
.	15	TRBD1	TRBJ1-2	TRBV5-1	CASSREGQGTYGYTF	TGCGCCAGCAGCCGGGAGGGACAGGGGACGTATGGCTACACCTTC
.	14	TRBD1	TRBJ2-4	TRBV5-1	CASSQGQPKNIQYF	TGCGCCAGCAGCCAGGGACAGCCCAAAAACATTCAGTACTTC
.	14	.	TRBJ1-6	TRBV5-1	CASSGSSYNSPLHF	TGCGCCAGCAGTGGTAGCTCCTATAATTCACCCCTCCACTTT
.	18	TRBD2	TRBJ2-6	TRBV5-4	CASSPQVAGGSGANVLTF	TGTGCCAGCAGCCCCCAGGTAGCGGGAGGCTCTGGGGCCAACGTCCTGACTTTC
once	16	.	TRBJ1-1	TRBV6-5	CASSYKGLGPGTEAFF	TGTGCCAGCAGTTACAAGGGGTTGGGCCCAGGGACTGAAGCTTTCTTT
.	15	.	TRBJ2-3	TRBV5-4	CASSSGGQGSDTQYF	TGTGCCAGCAGTTCGGGCGGGCAGGGGTCAGATACGCAGTATTTT
.	14	.	TRBJ2-2	TRBV27	CASSFVKNTGELFF	TGTGCCAGCAGTTTTGTAAAGAACACCGGGGAGCTGTTTTTT
.	14	TRBD1	TRBJ1-4	TRBV7-8	CASSPQGANEKLFF	TGTGCCAGCAGCCCTCAGGGGGCGAATGAAAAACTGTTTTTT
once	15	TRBD2	TRBJ2-3	TRBV18	CASSPGLAVTDTQYF	TGTGCCAGCTCACCGGGACTAGCGGTGACAGATACGCAGTATTTT
many	15	.	TRBJ2-7	TRBV19	CASSISQGSSYEQYF	TGTGCCAGTAGTATCAGTCAGGGAAGCTCCTACGAGCAGTACTTC